This entry lists 22 T cell receptor beta chains sequenced from one sample in a study of blood T cell repertoires in COVID-19. Clones were sequenced by immunoSEQ multiplex PCR, and TCRdb holds only the in-frame ones, with some missing. This table has under 500,000 clones, roughly 89% appearing once. The sample comprised peripheral blood. The source of these receptors is a woman in her twenties or thirties with acute or convalescent COVID-19.

V gene TRBV2 combines with J gene TRBJ2-5; 9 bases are a match to TRBD2. CDR1 is SNHLY and CDR2 is FYNNEI in the germline V gene. With V trimmed by 3 bases and J by 2 bases, 7 bases remained unmatched. The CDR3 covers 16 residues. This CDR3 reads CASSEWRGGPQETQYF. The CDR3 coding sequence is TGTGCCAGCAGTGAGTGGCGGGGGGGCCCTCAAGAGACCCAGTACTTC. Variable domain in full (rest from reference TRBV2 and TRBJ2-5): EPEVTQTPSHQVTQMGQEVILRCVPISNHLYFYWYRQILGQKVEFLVSFYNNEISEKSEIFDDQFSVERPDGSNFTLKIRSTKLEDSAMYFCASSEWRGGPQETQYFGPGTRLLVL.

This clone was counted between two and nine times. The chain is built from TRBV15 and TRBJ2-7; 9 bases are a match to TRBD1. Looked up from germline, CDR1 is LNHNV and CDR2 is YYDKDF (reference sequence). Losses at the gene ends were 5 bases for V and 2 bases for J; bases not matched to a gene: 4. The CDR3 is 14 residues long. The CDR3 here is CATSLRQGAYEQYF. CDR3 DNA: TGTGCCACCAGCTTAAGACAGGGGGCCTACGAGCAGTACTTC.

This chain links TRBV2 with TRBJ2-7, with 8 bases matching TRBD1. Per germline, CDR1 SNHLY and CDR2 FYNNEI. V lost 2 bases, J lost 4 bases, and 7 bases stayed unmatched. The CDR3 is made up of 15 amino acids. Here the CDR3 reads CASSEMRQGRYEQYF. In DNA, the CDR3 is TGTGCCAGCAGTGAAATGAGACAGGGGAGGTACGAGCAGTACTTC. The variable domain in full, completed from reference TRBV2 and TRBJ2-7, reads EPEVTQTPSHQVTQMGQEVILRCVPISNHLYFYWYRQILGQKVEFLVSFYNNEISEKSEIFDDQFSVERPDGSNFTLKIRSTKLEDSAMYFCASSEMRQGRYEQYFGPGTRLTVT.

The chain carries TRBV4-2 and TRBJ2-5; D is possibly TRBD2 (5 bases). Germline V gene lookup returns CDR1 LGHNA and CDR2 YNFKEQ. V was trimmed by 1 base and J by 4 bases, leaving 19 bases between them. The CDR3 extends over 17 amino acids. The CDR3 DNA follows: TGTGCCAGCAGCCAAGCGATGTTAGCGTCACGGGGAGAGACCCAGTACTTC. Protein sequence: CASSQAMLASRGETQYF.

The chain is built from TRBV5-1 and TRBJ2-5, with D maybe TRBD1 (5 bases). V dropped 4 bases and J dropped 2 bases, with 9 bases sitting between them. Germline values: CDR1 SGHRS, CDR2 YFSETQ. This CDR3 comprises 13 residues. CDR3 in amino acids: CASSNTGQETQYF. For the CDR3, the DNA is TGCGCCAGCAGCAACACAGGACAAGAGACCCAGTACTTC.

J is TRBJ2-7 and V is TRBV5-6; a possible D gene is TRBD2 (5 bases). The ends were cut back, 4 bases at V and 2 bases at J, with 16 bases in the middle. CDR1 SGHDT and CDR2 YYEEEE come from the germline V gene. The CDR3 is 15 amino acids. CDR3: CASSLKVGSAYEQYF. CDR3 DNA sequence: TGTGCCAGCAGCCTCAAGGTGGGGAGCGCCTACGAGCAGTACTTC.

V is TRBV5-5 and J is TRBJ1-5; D is perhaps TRBD1 (6 bases). Trimming removed 4 bases from V and 5 bases from J, with 13 bases in between. The length of the CDR3 is 14 residues. Per germline, CDR1 SGHKS and CDR2 YYEKEE (reference sequence). CDR3 region: CASSPRGTDQPQHF. CDR3 sequence (DNA): TGTGCCAGCAGCCCTAGGGGGACCGATCAGCCCCAGCATTTT.

Points on this clone: The same CDR3 is also encoded by other DNA sequences in this sample. This chain joins TRBV3-1 (or the pseudogene TRBV3-2) and TRBJ2-7, with D possibly being TRBD1 (6 bases). CDR1 and CDR2 (germline): LGHDT, YNNKEL (reference sequence). The CDR3 totals 14 residues. V was clipped by 4 bases and J by 0 bases, with 10 bases between them. CDR3 protein: CASSRQGSSYEQYF. CDR3 DNA sequence: TGTGCCAGCAGCCGTCAGGGGTCCTCCTACGAGCAGTACTTC.

CDR3 region: CASSRGQGEGEKLFF. CDR3 nucleotides: TGCGCCAGCAGCCGTGGACAGGGCGAGGGTGAAAAACTGTTTTTT. The chain is built from TRBV4-1 and TRBJ1-4; 8 bases align to TRBD1. The CDR3 has 15 residues. With 4 bases clipped from V and 7 bases from J, the junction kept 8 bases outside the gene matches. Germline V gene lookup returns CDR1 MGHRA and CDR2 YSYEKL.

The CDR3 nucleotides are TGTGCCAGCAGCTGGAAAGGGGGAGATACGCAGTATTTT. It codes for CASSWKGGDTQYF. This chain links TRBV7-3 with TRBJ2-3, with D perhaps TRBD1 (6 bases). V lost 4 bases to trimming and J lost 5 bases, with 10 bases between them. The CDR3 is made up of 13 amino acids. Germline loops: CDR1 SGHTA, CDR2 FQGTGA.

The V gene is TRBV3-1 (or the pseudogene TRBV3-2), the J gene TRBJ2-5; 11 bases match TRBD1. J gave up 6 bases and V 3 bases, and 3 bases lay outside the gene matches. The CDR3 length is 14 residues. Germline V gives CDR1 LGHDT, CDR2 YNNKEL (reference sequence). The CDR3 reads CASSHGTGGKTQYF. CDR3 in DNA: TGTGCCAGCAGCCACGGGACAGGGGGAAAGACCCAGTACTTC.

This chain links TRBV19 with TRBJ1-1; D is unresolved. This CDR3 contains 15 residues. V lost 3 bases and J lost 3, with 14 bases in between. Germline V gives CDR1 LNHDA, CDR2 SQIVND (reference sequence). The CDR3 DNA is TGTGCCAGTAGTATCTCCAGAAACAGTTACACTGAAGCTTTCTTT. Its protein product is CASSISRNSYTEAFF.

This clone has a handful of counts. The rearrangement links TRBV18 to TRBJ2-2; 8 bases map to TRBD1. The germline V gene encodes CDR1 KGHSH and CDR2 LQKENI. V was pared by 3 bases and J by 1 base, with 4 bases of the junction left unmatched. This CDR3 region has 16 residues. In nucleotides, the CDR3 is TGTGCCAGCTCACCTATGGACAGGGTGAACACCGGGGAGCTGTTTTTT. Amino acids: CASSPMDRVNTGELFF.

The chain combines TRBV29-1 with TRBJ1-1; 8 bases are a match to TRBD1. Germline CDR1 SQVTM, CDR2 ANQGSEA. The trim removed 7 bases at V and 1 base at J, leaving 2 bases unmatched. The CDR3 runs to 12 residues. The CDR3 sequence: CSATGGNTEAFF. The DNA of the CDR3 is TGCAGCGCCACAGGGGGGAACACTGAAGCTTTCTTT.

This clone was counted once. This chain joins TRBV5-5 and TRBJ1-2; perhaps TRBD1 as D (5 bases). The CDR3 length is 15 residues. V lost 3 bases and J lost 4, with 16 bases in between. Germline loops: CDR1 SGHKS, CDR2 YYEKEE (reference sequence). CDR3 nucleotides: TGTGCCAGCAGCTCTGGGGCCGGCACCCCCTATGGCTACACCTTC. Its protein is CASSSGAGTPYGYTF.

The chain links TRBV5-1 to TRBJ1-1; D unclear. V shed 4 bases and J shed 1 base, with 11 bases lying between them. The CDR3 extends over 14 amino acids. Germline CDR1 is SGHRS and CDR2 is YFSETQ. In nucleotides, the CDR3 is TGCGCCAGCAGCGAAACCACGGGGAACACTGAAGCTTTCTTT. Translated: CASSETTGNTEAFF.

The chain combines TRBV27 with TRBJ1-2; a possible D gene is TRBD1 (6 bases). V was pared by 4 bases and J by 4 bases, with 13 bases between. Germline CDR1 reads MNHEY; CDR2 reads SMNVEV (reference sequence). CDR3 length: 14 residues. Here the CDR3 reads CASSSLGQVYGYTF. In DNA, the CDR3 is TGTGCCAGCAGTTCTTTGGGACAAGTCTATGGCTACACCTTC.

The chain uses TRBV2 and TRBJ2-5; 8 bases fit TRBD1. V was pared by 3 bases and J by 0 bases, with 0 bases of the junction left unmatched. CDR3 length equals 14 residues. The germline gives CDR1 SNHLY, CDR2 FYNNEI. CDR3 in DNA: TGTGCCAGCAGTGAGGACAGGGACCAAGAGACCCAGTACTTC. Residues: CASSEDRDQETQYF.

This sequence joins TRBV14 and TRBJ2-3; D possibly corresponds to TRBD2 (6 bases). V was clipped by 8 bases and J by 4 bases, with 13 bases between them. Looked up from germline, CDR1 is SGHDN and CDR2 is FVKESK. This CDR3 region has 13 residues. Here the CDR3 reads CASGGRRADTQYF. CDR3 bases: TGTGCCAGCGGGGGTCGGAGGGCAGATACGCAGTATTTT. Together with reference TRBV14 and TRBJ2-3, the CDR3 gives the full variable domain: EAGVTQFPSHSVIEKGQTVTLRCDPISGHDNLYWYRRVMGKEIKFLLHFVKESKQDESGMPNNRFLAERTGGTYSTLKVQPAELEDSGVYFCASGGRRADTQYFGPGTRLTVL.

The J gene is TRBJ1-2, the V gene TRBV30; perhaps TRBD1 as D (5 bases). The CDR3 loop spans 13 amino acids. Looked up from germline, CDR1 is GTSNPN and CDR2 is SVGIG (reference sequence). The V end was cut by 2 bases, the J end by 4 bases, with 11 bases between. CDR3 sequence reads: CAWSYRGGYGYTF. The CDR3 nucleotides read TGTGCCTGGAGTTATAGGGGTGGCTATGGCTACACCTTC.

The chain couples TRBV5-1 to TRBJ2-2; D is undetermined. CDR3 length equals 15 residues. V was pared by 0 bases and J by 7 bases, with 13 bases between. Germline-derived CDR1 and CDR2 are SGHRS and YFSETQ. The CDR3 here is CASSLDVRSGGELFF. The CDR3 DNA reads TGCGCCAGCAGCTTGGACGTTCGGAGTGGCGGGGAGCTGTTTTTT.

V and J are TRBV3-1 (or the pseudogene TRBV3-2) and TRBJ2-1; D is undetermined. V lost 0 bases and J 11 bases, leaving 8 bases between the germline ends. The CDR3 totals 12 residues. Germline lookup yields CDR1 LGHDT and CDR2 YNNKEL (reference sequence). CDR3 DNA sequence: TGTGCCAGCAGCCAAGATAATTACAAGCAGTTCTTC. Its translation is CASSQDNYKQFF.